This TCR beta chain is drawn from a study of blood T cell repertoires in COVID-19. The protocol was immunoSEQ multiplex PCR, while the TCRdb copy is restricted to in-frame clones and leaves out a portion. The sample shows fewer than 300,000 clones, approximately 84% of them seen only once. The CDR3 totals 15 residues. Trimming at V came to 3 bases and at J to 2 bases, leaving 8 bases not matched to a gene. Germline V gene sequence: CDR1 SGHTS, CDR2 YDEGEE. The specimen sequenced was peripheral blood. The chain links TRBV5-8 to TRBJ2-7; 7 bases agree with TRBD1. The receptor comes from a human donor in a cohort sampled during active COVID-19. Written as DNA, the CDR3 is TGTGCCAGCAGCTGGGCCGGGACAGCGACCTACGAGCAGTACTTC. This gives the protein CASSWAGTATYEQYF.